One and the same sample provided the 6 T cell receptor beta chains below, sequenced in a study of PD-1 blockade in classical Hodgkin lymphoma. Time point: cycle 4 day 1 (C4D1), after more than five weeks of nivolumab. Following autologous stem cell transplantation, relapse occurred in every patient, and exposure to brentuximab vedotin varied. Profiled with immunoSEQ multiplex PCR; TCRdb holds only in-frame clones, not every one. The sample consists of about 93,000 clones, over 75% of them appearing once. The specimen comprised peripheral blood mononuclear cells (PBMCs), sampled before the fourth cycle of nivolumab. These receptors were taken from a human donor with classical Hodgkin lymphoma.

This clone has just a few counts. The chain recombines TRBV21-1 with TRBJ2-4; the tabulated D call, TRBD1, remains unverified against the DNA. TRBV21-1 is a recognized pseudogene. The CDR3 is 16 residues long. Written as DNA, the CDR3 is TGTGCCAGCAGCACCTGGACAGGCACTCCCAAAAACATTCAGTACTTC. It specifies CASSTWTGTPKNIQYF.

The rearrangement uses TRBV9 and TRBJ2-6; D not certain. The CDR3 consists of 16 residues. V lost 4 bases and J 1 base, leaving 12 bases between the germline ends. CDR1 is SGDLS, CDR2 YYNGEE, per germline. The DNA of the CDR3 is TGTGCCAGCAGCACCTCGACGAGGTCTGGGGCCAACGTCCTGACTTTC. It translates to CASSTSTRSGANVLTF.

The chain has TRBV5-8 and TRBJ1-4; no definite D call. The CDR3 loop spans 14 amino acids. The V end lost 2 bases, the J end lost 5 bases, and 10 bases lay between the germline ends. Germline-derived CDR1 and CDR2 are SGHTS and YDEGEE. The CDR3 nucleotides are TGTGCCAGCAGCTTCAGGTCTCCGAATGAAAAACTGTTTTTT. Protein: CASSFRSPNEKLFF.

The gene calls are TRBV6-1 and TRBJ2-3; D is unclear. Germline CDR1 MNHNS, CDR2 SASEGT. The CDR3 is made up of 14 amino acids. Trimming pared 6 bases from V and 1 base from J, leaving 11 bases between. Written as DNA, the CDR3 is TGTGCCAGCAGGACATTTTATGGCACAGATACGCAGTATTTT. As protein: CASRTFYGTDTQYF.

The chain joins TRBV19 to TRBJ1-5; TRBD1 aligns across 10 bases. This CDR3 contains 17 residues. CDR1 and CDR2 (germline): LNHDA, SQIVND (reference sequence). The V gene end was trimmed by 5 bases and the J gene end by 6 bases; junction bases not matched to a gene: 13. The CDR3 nucleotides read TGTGCCAGTAGTCTACGTAAGCCCGGGACAGGGGCTCAGCCCCAGCATTTT. Protein product: CASSLRKPGTGAQPQHF.

This chain links TRBV5-1 with TRBJ1-2, with D possibly being TRBD1 (6 bases). The CDR3 spans 15 residues. Per the germline V gene, CDR1 is SGHRS and CDR2 is YFSETQ. The V end was cut by 6 bases, the J end by 1 base, with 16 bases between. CDR3 protein: CASTLGRTVNYGYTF. The CDR3 region has the DNA TGCGCCAGCACCTTAGGAAGGACAGTTAACTATGGCTACACCTTC.